This TCR beta chain was captured by sequencing in a study of blood T cell repertoires in COVID-19. Study summary: Spain, Italy and the United States supplied samples that represented acute and convalescent COVID-19. T cells, B-cell-depleted T cells, or PBMCs supplied cDNA or gDNA.

Per the original methods: Estimates of nucleated cell counts were drawn from the amplification of reference gene primers. The table came from immunoSEQ multiplex PCR; TCRdb's copy has only in-frame clones and leaves some out. V and J calls and clone size are given by that table; D and trimming were obtained from the DNA. The sample carries roughly 140,000 clones, around 84% recorded once. This CDR3 comprises 15 residues. Germline CDR1 reads LGHNT; CDR2 reads FRNRAP. Trimming removed 5 bases from V and 4 bases from J; junction bases left unmatched: 7. This receptor was identified in a woman between 50 and 59 years old in a cohort sampled during active or convalescent COVID-19. The specimen was peripheral blood. V usage is TRBV12-5 and J usage is TRBJ2-3; 9 bases align to TRBD2. In DNA, the CDR3 is TGTGCTAGTGGTCCCGGGACTAGCCAGGCAGATACGCAGTATTTT. Protein: CASGPGTSQADTQYF.